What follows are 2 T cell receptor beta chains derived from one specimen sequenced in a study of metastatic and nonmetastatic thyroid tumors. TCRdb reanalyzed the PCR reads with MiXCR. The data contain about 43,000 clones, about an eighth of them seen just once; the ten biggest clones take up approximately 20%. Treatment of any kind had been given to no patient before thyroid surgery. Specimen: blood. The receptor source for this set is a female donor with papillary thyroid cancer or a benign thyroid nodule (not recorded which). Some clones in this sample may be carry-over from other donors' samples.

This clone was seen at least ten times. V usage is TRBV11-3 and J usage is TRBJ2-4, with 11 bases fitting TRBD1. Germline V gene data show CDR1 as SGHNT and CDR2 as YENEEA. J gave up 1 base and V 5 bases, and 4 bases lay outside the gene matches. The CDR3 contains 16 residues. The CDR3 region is CASSRGQGAAKNIQYF. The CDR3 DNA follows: TGTGCCAGCAGCAGAGGACAGGGGGCGGCCAAAAACATTCAGTACTTC.

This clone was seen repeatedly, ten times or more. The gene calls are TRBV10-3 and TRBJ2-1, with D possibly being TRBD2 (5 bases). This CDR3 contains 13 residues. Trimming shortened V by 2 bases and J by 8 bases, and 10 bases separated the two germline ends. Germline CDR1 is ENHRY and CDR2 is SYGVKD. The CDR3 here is CAISEGEEDEQFF. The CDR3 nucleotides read TGTGCCATCAGTGAGGGCGAGGAGGATGAGCAGTTCTTC.